A single sample is the source of the 20 T cell receptor beta chains below, sequenced in a study of blood T cells in healthy people across ages. Through a sample-barcoded 5' primer and a J-beta primer mix, a second PCR was run for about 6 to 12 cycles. TCRdb processed the 5' RACE reads anew with MiXCR; each CDR3 protein has one entry. The sample has roughly 1.5 million distinct CDR3 sequences, approximately 42% seen once. Sequenced material: blood. These receptors all stem from a woman between 18 and 30 years old in good health.

A few counts support this clonotype. This chain links TRBV7-2 with TRBJ1-4; possibly TRBD1 for D (6 bases). V lost 4 bases and J 2 bases, leaving 14 bases between the germline ends. This CDR3 has 16 residues. Germline loops: CDR1 SGHTA, CDR2 FQGNSA. CDR3 DNA sequence: TGTGCCAGCAGCTCAAGAGGGGGTTCTACTAATGAAAAACTGTTTTTT. The encoded protein is CASSSRGGSTNEKLFF.

The V call is TRBV4-2, the J call TRBJ2-7, with TRBD2 identical over 7 bases. The CDR3 spans 16 residues. V trimming: 0 bases; J trimming: 3 bases; junction bases outside the gene matches: 8. The germline V gene encodes CDR1 LGHNA and CDR2 YNFKEQ. CDR3 sequence (DNA): TGTGCCAGCAGCCAAGATCTAGTGGGGGGGAACTACGAGCAGTACTTC. The encoded protein is CASSQDLVGGNYEQYF.

The V gene is TRBV4-2, the J gene TRBJ2-1, with D possibly being TRBD2 (5 bases). Germline V gene sequence: CDR1 LGHNA, CDR2 YNFKEQ. There are 16 residues in the CDR3. Trimming took off 0 bases at V and 4 bases at J, with 13 bases between the two ends. CDR3 nucleotides: TGTGCCAGCAGCCAAGAGCGACTACCGACTTACAATGAGCAGTTCTTC. Translating gives CASSQERLPTYNEQFF.

This clonotype was observed a handful of times. The V and J genes are TRBV2 and TRBJ1-4; 7 nucleotides agree with TRBD1. J was trimmed by 3 bases and V by 6 bases; bases with no gene match: 4. Germline V gene data show CDR1 as SNHLY and CDR2 as FYNNEI. The CDR3 contains 14 residues. CDR3 bases: TGTGCCAGCAGGATACAGGGGTCTAATGAAAAACTGTTTTTT. Translation gives CASRIQGSNEKLFF.

The chain links TRBV9 to TRBJ2-7; 7 bases agree with TRBD2. The J segment lost 5 bases and the V segment lost 4 bases, leaving 12 bases of the junction unmatched. In germline, CDR1 is SGDLS, CDR2 YYNGEE. This CDR3 has 15 amino acids. CDR3 sequence: CASSRGGRGNHEQYF. The CDR3 DNA reads as TGTGCCAGCAGCCGGGGAGGGAGGGGAAACCACGAGCAGTACTTC.

This clonotype was counted a few times. CDR3: CSVEKGGADRYNEQFF. As DNA, the CDR3 is TGCAGCGTTGAAAAAGGGGGCGCGGACAGGTACAATGAGCAGTTCTTC. The chain links TRBV29-1 to TRBJ2-1; 7 nucleotides match TRBD1. From germline, CDR1 is SQVTM and CDR2 ANQGSEA. J lost 4 bases, V lost 2 bases, and 11 bases had no gene match. The CDR3 runs to 16 residues.

The rearrangement links TRBV27 to TRBJ2-1; D possibly uses TRBD1 or TRBD2 (5 bases each). Trimming took 7 bases from V and 0 from J, leaving 13 bases between them. Per germline, CDR1 MNHEY and CDR2 SMNVEV (reference sequence). The CDR3 has 15 amino acids. This CDR3 reads CASTGDLYSYNEQFF. CDR3 nucleotide sequence: TGTGCCAGCACCGGGGACCTCTACTCCTACAATGAGCAGTTCTTC.

This sequence joins TRBV27 and TRBJ2-7, with D possibly being TRBD2 (5 bases). The CDR3 covers 13 residues. Between the trimmed V and J ends, which lost 3 bases and 3 bases, there was a span of 9 bases. Germline CDR1 and CDR2: MNHEY and SMNVEV (reference sequence). CDR3 residues: CASSFELGYEQYF. The CDR3 DNA reads as TGTGCCAGCAGTTTTGAACTAGGCTACGAGCAGTACTTC.

The chain recombines TRBV5-1 with TRBJ2-6; D is unclear. The CDR3 is 17 residues long. CDR1 and CDR2 from the germline V gene are SGHRS and YFSETQ. The germline V and J ends were trimmed by 0 bases and 0 bases, with 10 bases remaining between them. In DNA, the CDR3 is TGCGCCAGCAGCTTGGTAGGGCCCCGCTCTGGGGCCAACGTCCTGACTTTC. It specifies CASSLVGPRSGANVLTF.

The chain has TRBV9 and TRBJ2-5; no definite D call. The CDR3 totals 12 residues. The germline CDR1 and CDR2 sequences are SGDLS and YYNGEE. V lost 1 base, J lost 11 bases, and 12 bases lay in between. The CDR3 spells CASSVKSDEQYF. The CDR3 coding sequence is TGTGCCAGCAGCGTAAAAAGCGATGAGCAGTACTTC.

This clonotype was picked up one time. The chain is built from TRBV29-1 and TRBJ2-7; 10 bases are a match to TRBD2. This CDR3 spans 13 amino acids. Per germline, CDR1 SQVTM and CDR2 ANQGSEA. V trimming: 7 bases; J trimming: 7 bases; junction bases outside the gene matches: 10. CDR3 DNA sequence: TGCAGCGCTCTAGCGGGAGTGGCTGAGGAGCAGTACTTC. Residues: CSALAGVAEEQYF.

This clonotype was observed once. This CDR3 reads CATSDFSAWGPQHF. CDR3 bases: TGTGCCACCAGTGATTTTTCGGCGTGGGGGCCCCAGCATTTT. The chain employs TRBV24-1 and TRBJ1-5; no firm D call. Per germline, CDR1 KGHDR and CDR2 SFDVKD. The V end was cut by 1 base, the J end by 9 bases, with 12 bases between. CDR3 length: 14 residues.

This clonotype has more than one count but fewer than ten. CDR3: CASSQDWAGGSYGYTF. The CDR3, as DNA: TGTGCCAGCAGCCAAGATTGGGCAGGGGGATCCTATGGCTACACCTTC. V usage is TRBV3-1 and J usage is TRBJ1-2; 7 bases match TRBD1. There are 16 residues in the CDR3. V trimming: 0 bases; J trimming: 4 bases; junction bases outside the gene matches: 8. The V gene's germline CDR1 is LGHDT and CDR2 YNNKEL (reference sequence).

The rearrangement joins TRBV6-2 or TRBV6-3 to TRBJ1-5; 10 bases are a match to TRBD1. This CDR3 has 16 amino acids. With V trimmed by 6 bases and J by 6 bases, 11 bases remained unmatched. Germline assignment: CDR1 MNHEY and CDR2 SVGEGT. CDR3 in amino acids: CASSPGTGDTFQPQHF. CDR3 DNA sequence: TGTGCCAGCAGCCCCGGGACAGGGGATACGTTTCAGCCCCAGCATTTT.

This clonotype has a handful of counts. The chain couples TRBV6-6 to TRBJ2-7; D remains unclear. Germline loops: CDR1 MNHNY, CDR2 SVGAGI (reference sequence). Between the trimmed V and J ends, which lost 5 bases and 1 base, there was a span of 9 bases. This CDR3 is built from 13 residues. The chain's CDR3 is CASSHVDSYEQYF. The CDR3 coding sequence is TGTGCCAGCAGTCACGTTGATTCCTACGAGCAGTACTTC.

This clonotype was seen more than once but under ten times. This chain links TRBV20-1 with TRBJ1-1; unclear D gene. CDR3 length: 12 amino acids. Per germline, CDR1 DFQATT and CDR2 SNEGSKA (reference sequence). The V and J ends lost 6 bases and 6 bases respectively, with 14 bases between them. CDR3 amino acids: CSAPPVGAEAFF. The CDR3 nucleotides are TGCAGTGCCCCCCCAGTTGGTGCTGAAGCTTTCTTT.

The chain employs TRBV4-1 and TRBJ1-1; D gene uncertain. V lost 0 bases and J lost 0, with 11 bases in between. The CDR3 extends over 16 amino acids. Germline V gene sequence: CDR1 MGHRA, CDR2 YSYEKL. The CDR3 DNA reads as TGCGCCAGCAGCCAAGATATAAACAGTATGAACACTGAAGCTTTCTTT. Translated: CASSQDINSMNTEAFF.

The sample holds many counts of this clonotype. At one end the junction does not follow the germline gene, possibly because of a read error. The chain combines TRBV5-1 with TRBJ2-3; 8 bases agree with TRBD2. This CDR3 has 15 residues. Germline-derived CDR1 and CDR2 are SGHRS and YFSETQ. The CDR3 reads CASSSAGGSTDTQYF. The CDR3 bases are TGTGCCAGCAGCTCCGCGGGGGGAAGCACAGATACGCAGTATTTT.

J is TRBJ2-7 and V is TRBV9; 8 bases fit TRBD1. This CDR3 region has 14 residues. Germline CDR1 and CDR2: SGDLS and YYNGEE. V dropped 2 bases and J dropped 3; count of bases not matched to a gene: 4. This CDR3 is CASSVGDRNYEQYF. The CDR3 bases are TGTGCCAGCAGCGTCGGGGACAGGAACTACGAGCAGTACTTC. Based on the CDR3 plus reference TRBV9 and TRBJ2-7, the full variable domain is DSGVTQTPKHLITATGQRVTLRCSPRSGDLSVYWYQQSLDQGLQFLIQYYNGEERAKGNILERFSAQQFPDLHSELNLSSLELGDSALYFCASSVGDRNYEQYFGPGTRLTVT.

V usage is TRBV7-9 and J usage is TRBJ1-1, with 8 nucleotides matching TRBD1. The V gene end was trimmed by 5 bases and the J gene end by 7 bases; junction bases not matched to a gene: 15. From germline, CDR1 is SEHNR and CDR2 FQNEAQ (reference sequence). The CDR3 runs to 16 residues. CDR3 sequence: CASSTAGQALVGEAFF. Written as DNA, the CDR3 is TGTGCCAGCAGCACCGCGGGACAGGCCTTAGTGGGTGAAGCTTTCTTT. Supplemented by reference TRBV7-9 and TRBJ1-1, the full variable domain reads DTGVSQNPRHKITKRGQNVTFRCDPISEHNRLYWYRQTLGQGPEFLTYFQNEAQLEKSRLLSDRFSAERPKGSFSTLEIQRTEQGDSAMYLCASSTAGQALVGEAFFGQGTRLTVV.